A single sample gave rise to the 23 T cell receptor beta chains below, sequenced in a study of OX40 agonist ivuxolimab in advanced cancers. Profiled with immunoSEQ multiplex PCR; TCRdb holds only in-frame clones, not every one. Found here are roughly 35,000 clones, roughly four fifths of them singletons; the top ten hold 1.5% to 2%. Here the sequenced sample was CD4+ or CD8+ T cells sorted from blood, taken in a trial of the OX40 agonist ivuxolimab. These receptors all stem from an adult with an advanced solid tumor such as melanoma, head and neck, liver or kidney cancer.

V usage is TRBV10-3 and J usage is TRBJ2-1, with TRBD2 matching over 7 bases. Trimming at V came to 6 bases and at J to 3 bases, leaving 5 bases not matched to a gene. The germline gives CDR1 ENHRY, CDR2 SYGVKD. The CDR3 consists of 14 residues. DNA of the CDR3: TGTGCCATCAGGGCTAGCGGTAACTACAATGAGCAGTTCTTC. This codes for CAIRASGNYNEQFF.

This chain connects TRBV4-2 to TRBJ2-2; TRBD2 aligns across 16 bases. CDR3 length equals 21 residues. Looked up from germline, CDR1 is LGHNA and CDR2 is YNFKEQ. J gave up 1 base and V 0 bases, and 8 bases lay outside the gene matches. The CDR3 sequence: CASSQDGPGLAGGLNTGELFF. The CDR3, as DNA: TGTGCCAGCAGCCAAGACGGACCGGGACTAGCGGGAGGGCTGAACACCGGGGAGCTGTTTTTT.

The chain couples TRBV10-3 to TRBJ1-2; D is unclear. Trimming shortened V by 10 bases and J by 6 bases, and 6 bases separated the two germline ends. Germline CDR1 and CDR2: ENHRY and SYGVKD. The CDR3 spans 9 residues. The CDR3 nucleotides are TGTGCCACCGGGGATGGCTACACCTTC. Encoded protein: CATGDGYTF.

The genes are TRBV11-2 and TRBJ1-2, with D maybe TRBD1 (5 bases). CDR3 length equals 15 residues. V lost 5 bases and J 3 bases, leaving 16 bases between the germline ends. Germline V lookup: CDR1 SGHAT, CDR2 FQNNGV. In DNA form, the CDR3 reads TGTGCCAGCAGCAAACTCACAGACAGATACTATGGCTACACCTTC. This gives the protein CASSKLTDRYYGYTF. The variable domain in full, completed from reference TRBV11-2 and TRBJ1-2, reads EAGVAQSPRYKIIEKRQSVAFWCNPISGHATLYWYQQILGQGPKLLIQFQNNGVVDDSQLPKDRFSAERLKGVDSTLKIQPAKLEDSAVYLCASSKLTDRYYGYTFGSGTRLTVV.

The rearrangement uses TRBV2 and TRBJ2-6, with 7 bases matching TRBD1. Germline CDR1 reads SNHLY; CDR2 reads FYNNEI. With V trimmed by 5 bases and J by 2 bases, 3 bases remained unmatched. The CDR3 spans 15 residues. The CDR3 DNA reads TGTGCCAGCAGTCCCGACAGGGCTGGGGCCAACGTCCTGACTTTC. Residues: CASSPDRAGANVLTF. The variable domain in full, completed from reference TRBV2 and TRBJ2-6, reads EPEVTQTPSHQVTQMGQEVILRCVPISNHLYFYWYRQILGQKVEFLVSFYNNEISEKSEIFDDQFSVERPDGSNFTLKIRSTKLEDSAMYFCASSPDRAGANVLTFGAGSRLTVL.

The J gene is TRBJ2-1, the V gene TRBV28; TRBD2 aligns across 14 bases. There are 16 residues in the CDR3. In germline, CDR1 is MDHEN, CDR2 SYDVKM. V lost 5 bases, J lost 9 bases, and 9 bases stayed unmatched. In DNA form, the CDR3 reads TGTGCCAGCAGTCCTCCGGGACTAGCGGGAGTTTCTGAGCAGTTCTTC. Translating gives CASSPPGLAGVSEQFF.

The chain links TRBV7-2 to TRBJ1-1, with D possibly matching TRBD1 (6 bases). The CDR3 has 13 amino acids. Trimming left V 3 bases short and J 1 base short, with 6 bases between. CDR1 is SGHTA and CDR2 is FQGNSA in the germline V gene. The CDR3 here is CASSLGQNTEAFF. In DNA form, the CDR3 reads TGTGCCAGCAGCTTGGGACAGAACACTGAAGCTTTCTTT.

This clone has a single count. This chain connects TRBV6-4 to TRBJ1-2; TRBD1 agrees at 8 bases. Germline CDR1 MRHNA, CDR2 SNTAGT. The CDR3 is made up of 16 amino acids. V dropped 4 bases and J dropped 8; count of bases not matched to a gene: 15. CDR3 bases: TGTGCCAGCAGTGTGGTTCCAGGACAGGGTTCTGGCGGCTACACCTTC. It specifies CASSVVPGQGSGGYTF.

The chain carries TRBV7-8 and TRBJ1-2, with TRBD1 identical over 7 bases. Germline CDR1 reads SGHVS; CDR2 reads FQNEAQ. This CDR3 region has 13 residues. Unmatched junction bases numbered 0, after V lost 1 base and J lost 4 bases. In nucleotides, the CDR3 is TGTGCCAGCAGCTTAGGGACAGGCTATGGCTACACCTTC. Its protein product is CASSLGTGYGYTF. Full variable domain (rest looked up from reference TRBV7-8 and TRBJ1-2): GAGVSQSPRYKVAKRGQDVALRCDPISGHVSLFWYQQALGQGPEFLTYFQNEAQLDKSGLPSDRFFAERPEGSVSTLKIQRTQQEDSAVYLCASSLGTGYGYTFGSGTRLTVV.

J is TRBJ1-5 and V is TRBV19, with D possibly matching TRBD1 (5 bases). CDR3 size: 17 residues. Germline V gene lookup returns CDR1 LNHDA and CDR2 SQIVND (reference sequence). The germline V and J ends were trimmed by 2 bases and 6 bases, with 20 bases remaining between them. The CDR3 region is CASSIFVETVRVQPQHF. The CDR3 DNA is TGTGCCAGTAGTATATTCGTAGAGACAGTTAGAGTTCAGCCCCAGCATTTT.

The chain links TRBV5-1 to TRBJ2-5; D possibly corresponds to TRBD1 (5 bases). The CDR3 has 14 amino acids. Germline-derived CDR1 and CDR2 are SGHRS and YFSETQ. Trimming cost V 2 bases and J 5 bases, with 13 bases left between them. In DNA, the CDR3 is TGCGCCAGCAGCTTCGGCCAGGGCCAGGAGACCCAGTACTTC. Translated: CASSFGQGQETQYF.

The chain is built from TRBV18 and TRBJ2-1; 9 bases align to TRBD2. The CDR3 sequence is 15 residues long. Trimming took 6 bases from V and 5 from J; bases not matched to a gene: 8. CDR1 and CDR2 from the germline V gene are KGHSH and LQKENI. This CDR3 is CASSPKASGNNEQFF. The CDR3 nucleotides read TGTGCCAGCTCGCCAAAGGCTAGCGGGAACAATGAGCAGTTCTTC.

The genes are TRBV15 and TRBJ2-2; TRBD1 aligns across 9 bases. CDR3 length: 14 residues. Germline values: CDR1 LNHNV, CDR2 YYDKDF (reference sequence). V lost 3 bases to trimming and J lost 8 bases; unmatched junction nucleotides: 4. The CDR3, as DNA: TGTGCCACCAGCAGGGACAGGGGATGGGGGGAGCTGTTTTTT. It specifies CATSRDRGWGELFF.

This clone was seen a single time. The chain recombines TRBV11-2 with TRBJ2-3; D call uncertain. The CDR3 runs 16 residues. Trimming pared 1 base from V and 3 bases from J, leaving 14 bases between. Germline V lookup: CDR1 SGHAT, CDR2 FQNNGV. CDR3 loop: CASSLGERPGTDTQYF. The CDR3 DNA reads TGTGCCAGCAGCTTAGGAGAGAGGCCCGGGACAGATACGCAGTATTTT.

A single count supports this clone. The rearrangement uses TRBV13 and TRBJ2-3; TRBD2 might be the D (6 bases). The CDR3 contains 13 residues. Germline V lookup: CDR1 PRHDT, CDR2 FYEKMQ (reference sequence). Trimming stripped 5 bases from V and 6 bases from J, with 12 bases between. CDR3 sequence reads: CASSPPRGDTQYF. The CDR3, as DNA: TGTGCCAGCAGCCCCCCGCGGGGCGATACGCAGTATTTT.

The CDR3 region is CAWSTDPRTIQGTLTYGYTF. CDR3 bases: TGTGCCTGGAGTACCGACCCGCGGACCATACAGGGTACCCTTACCTATGGCTACACCTTC. The gene calls are TRBV30 and TRBJ1-2; maybe TRBD1 (6 bases). The CDR3 contains 20 residues. Trimming stripped 2 bases from V and 4 bases from J, with 32 bases between. The germline V gene has CDR1 GTSNPN and CDR2 SVGIG (reference sequence).

This clone has only one observation. The chain is built from TRBV29-1 and TRBJ2-5, with a possible D match to TRBD1 (5 bases). The ends were cut back, 1 base at V and 0 bases at J, with 21 bases in the middle. The CDR3 totals 18 residues. CDR1 is SQVTM and CDR2 is ANQGSEA in the germline V gene. In DNA form, the CDR3 reads TGCAGCGTTGAAGGATGGACGATGGTTACAGGATACCAAGAGACCCAGTACTTC. Amino acid sequence: CSVEGWTMVTGYQETQYF.

Worth noting for this clone: One junction end disagrees with the germline gene, perhaps due to a read error. The rearrangement joins TRBV28 to TRBJ2-7, with D uncertain. The CDR3 consists of 15 residues. Germline V gene data show CDR1 as MDHEN and CDR2 as SYDVKM. CDR3: CAGSLLGNPPSEQYF. The CDR3 DNA follows: TGTGCCGGCAGTTTGTTGGGCAACCCCCCATCCGAGCAGTACTTC. Full variable domain (rest looked up from reference TRBV28 and TRBJ2-7): DVKVTQSSRYLVKRTGEKVFLECVQDMDHENMFWYRQDPGLGLRLIYFSYDVKMKEKGDIPEGYSVSREKKERFSLILESASTNQTSMYLCAGSLLGNPPSEQYFGPGTRLTVT.

This clone was seen once. The chain links TRBV6-1 to TRBJ2-5; weak D call: TRBD1 (6 bases). The end of the DNA fits TRBJ2-7 better, so the J call may be wrong. The CDR3 spans 15 residues. The germline V gene encodes CDR1 MNHNS and CDR2 SASEGT. DNA for the CDR3: TGTGCCAGCAGTGGGGTATTCGGGACACATTACGAGCAGTACTTC. Residues: CASSGVFGTHYEQYF.

This clone was detected only once. The chain has TRBV6-1 and TRBJ2-7, with D perhaps assigned TRBD1 or TRBD2 (5 bases each). Between the trimmed V and J ends, which lost 4 bases and 2 bases, there was a span of 12 bases. The germline V gene encodes CDR1 MNHNS and CDR2 SASEGT. CDR3 size: 14 residues. CDR3 sequence (DNA): TGTGCCAGCAGTGTCCGGGACGGGACCTACGAGCAGTACTTC. Amino acid sequence: CASSVRDGTYEQYF.

The J gene is TRBJ2-7, the V gene TRBV5-4, with 7 nucleotides matching TRBD1. The CDR3 is 16 residues long. Looked up from germline, CDR1 is SGHNT and CDR2 is YYREEE (reference sequence). Trimming removed 2 bases from V and 6 bases from J; junction bases left unmatched: 14. In nucleotides, the CDR3 is TGTGCCAGCAGCTTAGGACAGGCCCCCTCTCTCTTCGAGCAGTACTTC. Its protein product is CASSLGQAPSLFEQYF. The full variable domain, completed using reference TRBV5-4 and TRBJ2-7, is ETGVTQSPTHLIKTRGQQVTLRCSSQSGHNTVSWYQQALGQGPQFIFQYYREEENGRGNFPPRFSGLQFPNYSSELNVNALELDDSALYLCASSLGQAPSLFEQYFGPGTRLTVT.

The chain employs TRBV18 and TRBJ2-7, with D tentatively TRBD1 (7 bases). V lost 0 bases, J lost 3 bases, and 18 bases lay in between. CDR1 KGHSH and CDR2 LQKENI come from the germline V gene. The CDR3 runs 17 residues. The CDR3 here is CASSPPSAGQRFYEQYF. DNA for the CDR3: TGTGCCAGCTCACCACCATCTGCGGGACAGAGATTCTACGAGCAGTACTTC.

The chain has TRBV18 and TRBJ2-3; 12 positions match TRBD2. V trimming: 4 bases; J trimming: 6 bases; junction bases outside the gene matches: 11. The CDR3 loop spans 17 amino acids. In germline, CDR1 is KGHSH, CDR2 LQKENI. DNA of the CDR3: TGTGCCAGCTCACGACGAACGGGACTAGCGGGTTTCGATACGCAGTATTTT. Translation gives CASSRRTGLAGFDTQYF.